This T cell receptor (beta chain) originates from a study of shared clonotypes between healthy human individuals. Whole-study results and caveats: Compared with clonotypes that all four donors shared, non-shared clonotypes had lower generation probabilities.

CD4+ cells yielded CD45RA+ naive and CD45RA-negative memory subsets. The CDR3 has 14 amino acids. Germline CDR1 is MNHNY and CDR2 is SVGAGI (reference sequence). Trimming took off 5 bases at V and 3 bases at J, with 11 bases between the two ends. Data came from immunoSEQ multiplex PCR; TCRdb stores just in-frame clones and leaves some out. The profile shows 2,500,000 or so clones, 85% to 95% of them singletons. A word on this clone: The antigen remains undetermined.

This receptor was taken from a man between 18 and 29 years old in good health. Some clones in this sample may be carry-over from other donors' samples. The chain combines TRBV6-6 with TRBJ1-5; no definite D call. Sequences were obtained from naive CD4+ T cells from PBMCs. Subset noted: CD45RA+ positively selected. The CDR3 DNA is TGTGCCAGCAGTCGGGCCGCTTTCAATCAGCCCCAGCATTTT. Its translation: CASSRAAFNQPQHF.